Here is one T cell receptor (beta chain) with its context. Its specificity is unknown. The data belong to a study of cytomegalovirus exposure and HLA in healthy donors. Points from the study as a whole: Fewer N-insertions than the approximately 610-donor mean were reportedly shown by an Asian-associated ancestry cluster in a later analysis.

This CDR3 region has 15 residues. V lost 4 bases, J lost 0 bases, and 11 bases lay in between. Germline V CDR1 and CDR2: SGHRS, YFSETQ. PCR employed 60 Vbeta and 13 Jbeta primers. TCRdb keeps only in-frame clones here, not all; method: immunoSEQ multiplex PCR. The clone table shows approximately 58,000 clones, with the ten largest holding approximately 4%. The material sequenced was PBMCs. The V call is TRBV5-1, the J call TRBJ2-1, with D possibly being TRBD2 (5 bases). This TCR derives from a woman between 18 and 29 years old in good health and CMV-seronegative. CDR3 loop: CASSADLFSYNEQFF. The CDR3 coding sequence is TGCGCCAGCAGCGCGGACTTATTCTCCTACAATGAGCAGTTCTTC.